This T cell receptor beta chain stems from a study of T-cell reconstitution after alpha-beta-depleted transplantation in children. Using unique molecular identifiers, the investigators prepared the TCRbeta library. TCRdb called the PCR reads again in MiXCR, with one record for every CDR3 protein. This sample has 490,000 or so distinct CDR3 sequences, with under 15% found just once. The ends were cut back, 2 bases at V and 2 bases at J, with 6 bases in the middle. The germline CDR1 and CDR2 sequences are MNHEY and SVGAGI. CDR3 length: 13 residues. The TCR was taken from a human donor who donated a stem cell graft to a child with combined immunodeficiency. Here the sequenced sample was PBMCs from the stem cell graft donor, taken from the stem cell graft. V and J are TRBV6-5 and TRBJ2-5; D unclear. The CDR3, as DNA: TGTGCCAGCAGTTACATAGGGCAAGAGACCCAGTACTTC. Translated: CASSYIGQETQYF.